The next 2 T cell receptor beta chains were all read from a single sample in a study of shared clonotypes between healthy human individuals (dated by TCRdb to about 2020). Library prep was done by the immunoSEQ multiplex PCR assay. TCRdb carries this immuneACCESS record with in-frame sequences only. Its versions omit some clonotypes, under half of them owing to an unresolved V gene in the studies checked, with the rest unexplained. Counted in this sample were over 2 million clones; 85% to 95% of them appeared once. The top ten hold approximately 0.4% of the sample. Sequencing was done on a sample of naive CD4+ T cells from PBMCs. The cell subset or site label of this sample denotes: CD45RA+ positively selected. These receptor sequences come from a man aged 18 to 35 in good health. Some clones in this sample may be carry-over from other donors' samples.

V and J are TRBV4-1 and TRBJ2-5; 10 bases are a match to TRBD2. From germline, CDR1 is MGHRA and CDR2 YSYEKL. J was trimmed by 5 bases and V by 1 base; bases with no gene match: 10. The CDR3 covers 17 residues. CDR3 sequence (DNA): TGCGCCAGCAGCCAAGCCCATGCAGCGGGAGGGGTGGAGACCCAGTACTTC. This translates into CASSQAHAAGGVETQYF.

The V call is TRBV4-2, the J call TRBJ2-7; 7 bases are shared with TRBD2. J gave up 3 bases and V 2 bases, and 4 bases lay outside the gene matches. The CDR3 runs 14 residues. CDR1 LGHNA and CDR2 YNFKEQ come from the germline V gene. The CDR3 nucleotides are TGTGCCAGCAGCCAAAGAGGGAGGGGCTACGAGCAGTACTTC. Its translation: CASSQRGRGYEQYF.